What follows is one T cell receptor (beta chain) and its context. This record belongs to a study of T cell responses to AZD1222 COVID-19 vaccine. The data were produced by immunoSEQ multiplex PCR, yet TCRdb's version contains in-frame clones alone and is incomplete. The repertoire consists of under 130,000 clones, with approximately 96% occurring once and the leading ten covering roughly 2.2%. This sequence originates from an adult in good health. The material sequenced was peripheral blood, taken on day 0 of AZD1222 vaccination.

The CDR3: CASSPAGAHSEAFF. For the CDR3, the DNA is TGTGCCAGCAGCCCAGCAGGGGCGCACTCTGAAGCTTTCTTT. The J gene is TRBJ1-1, the V gene TRBV11-2; perhaps TRBD1 as D (6 bases). Trimming pared 5 bases from V and 6 bases from J, leaving 16 bases between. The CDR3 is 14 residues long. Germline V gives CDR1 SGHAT, CDR2 FQNNGV.